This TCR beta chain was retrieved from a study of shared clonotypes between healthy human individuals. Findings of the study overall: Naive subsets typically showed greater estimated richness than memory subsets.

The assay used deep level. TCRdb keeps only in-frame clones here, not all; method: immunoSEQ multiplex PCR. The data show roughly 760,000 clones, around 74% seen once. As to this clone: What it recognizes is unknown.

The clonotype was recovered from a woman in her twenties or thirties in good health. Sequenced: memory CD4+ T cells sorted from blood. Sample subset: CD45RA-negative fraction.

The DNA of the CDR3 is TGTGCCAGCAGCTTAGAACAGGGGTTGGCTTTCTTT. Residues: CASSLEQGLAFF. The V call is TRBV7-9, the J call TRBJ1-1; 7 nucleotides match TRBD1. The CDR3 sequence is 12 residues long. V shed 1 base, J shed 11 bases, and the junction held 4 bases outside the gene matches. The germline V gene has CDR1 SEHNR and CDR2 FQNEAQ (reference sequence).